This T cell receptor beta chain was sequenced in a study of T cells after somatic rescue of genetic block. CDR1 is SEHNR, CDR2 FQNEAQ, per germline (reference sequence). This CDR3 region has 12 residues. Trimming shortened V by 5 bases and J by 9 bases, and 11 bases separated the two germline ends. Libraries were prepared by immunoSEQ multiplex PCR; TCRdb keeps only in-frame clonotypes and omits some of them. The repertoire holds tens of thousands of clones, 85% to 90% seen once, with around 1.6% in the top ten. The sequencing input was peripheral blood mononuclear cells (PBMCs). This chain connects TRBV7-9 to TRBJ2-1, with TRBD1 as a possible D gene (5 bases). This sequence originates from a young woman. CDR3 sequence: CASSQGLGEQFF. For the CDR3, the DNA is TGTGCCAGCAGCCAGGGTCTCGGTGAGCAGTTCTTC.